This entry features one TCR beta chain sequence. Its antigen is undetermined. This record comes from a study of CD8 T cells in ankylosing spondylitis. TCRdb passed the 5' RACE reads through MiXCR, listing each CDR3 protein once. The sample consists of about 360,000 distinct CDR3 sequences, around 20% of them appearing once. Study-wide points: A TCR beta motif of several highly homologous variants seemed to mark ankylosing spondylitis blood. Disease-linked clones, CD8+, were relatively rare in peripheral blood.

Sequencing was carried out using blood, either unsorted or a sorted T cell fraction (not recorded which). This TCR was sampled from a male donor with ankylosing spondylitis or in good health (not recorded which).

CDR3 coding DNA: TGTGCCAGCAGTTACTCGTACGAGCGGGGGACCGATACGCAGTATTTT. This gives the protein CASSYSYERGTDTQYF. This rearrangement joins TRBV6-2 or TRBV6-3 to TRBJ2-3; 8 bases are shared with TRBD2. Trimming cost V 0 bases and J 6 bases; bases outside gene matches: 8. This CDR3 is 16 amino acids long. CDR1 and CDR2 (germline): MNHEY, SVGEGT.